Sequencing of this TCR beta chain was carried out in a study of cytomegalovirus exposure and HLA in healthy donors. A multiplex PCR was run with 60 Vbeta primers and 13 Jbeta primers. The data were produced by immunoSEQ multiplex PCR, yet TCRdb's version contains in-frame clones alone and is incomplete. This table has some 120,000 clones, over 75% appearing once. The junction had 6 bases not matched to a gene; V was cut back by 6 bases and J by 5 bases. Germline CDR1 and CDR2: MGHRA and YSYEKL. This CDR3 comprises 13 residues. The V and J genes are TRBV4-1 and TRBJ2-5; 7 bases fit TRBD1. The clonotype was recovered from a man in his thirties or forties in good health and CMV-seronegative. The sample was PBMCs. CDR3: CASRRTGDETQYF. The DNA for the CDR3 is TGCGCCAGCAGACGAACAGGGGACGAGACCCAGTACTTC.